Below, one T cell receptor beta chain is given with its context. Its specificity is not known. Sequenced by immunoSEQ multiplex PCR; TCRdb stores in-frame clones only, minus some. This sample has 110,000 to 150,000 clones, with approximately 90% found just once. The sample comes from a study of T cell responses to AZD1222 COVID-19 vaccine. Study observations and caveats: Donors were mostly white British, more females; clonal diversity possibly underestimated. Seropositivity was recorded at baseline in only a handful of AZD1222 recipients. Spike was spanned by vaccine-associated CD4 TCRs, with dominance at 160-218 and 743-854.

The CDR3 spans 16 residues. Germline CDR1 is PRHDT and CDR2 is FYEKMQ (reference sequence). V lost 2 bases, J lost 0 bases, and 8 bases lay in between. The study pooled second doses at about 4 or about 12 weeks. The material sequenced was peripheral blood, taken 28 days after the second AZD1222 dose. V usage is TRBV13 and J usage is TRBJ2-6; D is unresolved. The TCR sequence derives from an adult who received the AZD1222 COVID-19 vaccine. The CDR3 DNA follows: TGTGCCAGCAGCTTAATCGTCAGCTCTGGGGCCAACGTCCTGACTTTC. Amino acids: CASSLIVSSGANVLTF. The variable domain in full, with the rest retrieved from reference TRBV13 and TRBJ2-6, is AAGVIQSPRHLIKEKRETATLKCYPIPRHDTVYWYQQGPGQDPQFLISFYEKMQSDKGSIPDRFSAQQFSDYHSELNMSSLELGDSALYFCASSLIVSSGANVLTFGAGSRLTVL.